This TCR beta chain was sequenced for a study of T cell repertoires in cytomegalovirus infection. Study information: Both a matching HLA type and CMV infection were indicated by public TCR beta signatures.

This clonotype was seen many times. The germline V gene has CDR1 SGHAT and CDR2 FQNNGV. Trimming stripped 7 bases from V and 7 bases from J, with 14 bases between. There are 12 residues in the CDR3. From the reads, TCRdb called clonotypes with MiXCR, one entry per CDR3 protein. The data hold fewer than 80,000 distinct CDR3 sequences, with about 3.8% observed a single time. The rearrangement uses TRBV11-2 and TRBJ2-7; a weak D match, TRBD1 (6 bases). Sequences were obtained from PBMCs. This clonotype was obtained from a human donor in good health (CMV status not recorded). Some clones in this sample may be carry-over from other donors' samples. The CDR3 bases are TGTGCCAGCAAATCAACAGGGCGGGAGCAGTACTTC. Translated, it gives CASKSTGREQYF.